The rows below give T cell receptor beta chains drawn from one sample of a study of identical twins. TCRdb passed the 5' RACE reads through MiXCR, listing each CDR3 protein once. The repertoire holds around 1.7 million distinct CDR3 sequences, with 25% to 35% as singletons. Sequences were obtained from cord blood. These TCRs come from a newborn girl in good health. Each CDR3 is given with its conserved first and last residue. A D gene is named only where the DNA matches it firmly. Expanded clones get a size class; other rows say once, few or many, or leave the size out.

v_call,j_call,d_call,clone_size,cdr3_aa,cdr3_nt
TRBV28,TRBJ2-3,TRBD2,-,CASSMGREGTQYF,TGTGCCAGCAGTATGGGTCGGGAGGGTACGCAGTATTTT
TRBV9,TRBJ1-2,TRBD1,many,CASSLTGFYGYTF,TGTGCCAGCAGCCTGACAGGGTTTTACGGCTACACCTTC
TRBV7-2,TRBJ2-4,-,-,CASSLASDVIQYF,TGTGCCAGCAGCTTAGCCAGTGACGTCATCCAGTACTTC
TRBV7-7,TRBJ1-2,-,few,CASSLPLYTF,TGTGCCAGCAGCTTGCCCCTCTACACCTTC
TRBV12-3/TRBV12-4,TRBJ2-1,-,few,CASTLPRGGLSYNEQFF,TGTGCCAGCACCCTCCCGCGCGGGGGCCTCTCCTACAATGAGCAGTTCTTC
TRBV2,TRBJ2-3,-,few,CASSEQGAGDTQYF,TGTGCCAGCAGTGAACAGGGCGCTGGAGATACGCAGTATTTT
TRBV5-1,TRBJ1-4,-,once,CASRHRSTNKKLFF,TGCGCCAGCAGACACAGGTCAACTAATAAAAAACTGTTTTTT
TRBV5-1,TRBJ2-7,TRBD2,many,CASSPGTSSYNEQYF,TGTGCCAGCAGCCCCGGGACTAGCTCCTACAATGAGCAGTACTTC
TRBV14,TRBJ1-5,-,many,CASSGQHSNQPQHF,TGTGCCAGCAGCGGACAGCATAGCAATCAGCCCCAGCATTTT
TRBV20-1,TRBJ2-3,TRBD2,few,CSASAGLAGGTDTQYF,TGCAGTGCGAGCGCCGGACTAGCGGGAGGGACAGATACGCAGTATTTT
TRBV5-1,TRBJ1-1,-,-,CASRGRENTEAFF,TGCGCCAGCCGGGGGAGAGAGAACACTGAAGCTTTCTTT
TRBV5-6,TRBJ2-5,TRBD1,-,CASSYGTVEETQYF,TGTGCCAGCAGCTACGGGACAGTTGAAGAGACCCAGTACTTC
TRBV18,TRBJ1-6,-,few,CASSPSFGENSPLHF,TGTGCCAGCTCACCATCGTTCGGGGAAAATTCACCCCTCCACTTT
TRBV4-2,TRBJ1-1,-,-,CATSMEAIATEAFF,TGTGCCACCTCGATGGAGGCCATCGCCACTGAAGCTTTCTTT
TRBV5-8,TRBJ1-2,TRBD1,few,CASSMRRQGANYGYTF,TGTGCCAGCAGCATGAGAAGACAGGGGGCTAACTATGGCTACACCTTC
TRBV9,TRBJ1-5,TRBD1,-,CASSVDRGLYSNQPQHF,TGTGCCAGCAGCGTAGACAGGGGGCTGTATAGCAATCAGCCCCAGCATTTT
TRBV20-1,TRBJ2-1,-,-,CSAGRGLSYNEQFF,TGCAGTGCTGGGAGGGGGCTCTCCTACAATGAGCAGTTCTTC
TRBV12-3/TRBV12-4,TRBJ1-5,-,few,CASSRAQGNQPQHF,TGTGCCAGCAGTAGGGCGCAGGGCAATCAGCCCCAGCATTTT
TRBV20-1,TRBJ2-1,TRBD2,few,CSVRPWTSTNEQFF,TGCAGTGTACGACCGTGGACTAGCACTAATGAGCAGTTCTTC
TRBV28,TRBJ2-7,TRBD2,many,CASRGLAGEQYF,TGTGCCAGCAGAGGACTAGCGGGCGAGCAGTACTTC